Detailed here is one T cell receptor (beta chain). These data originate in a study of CD8+ T cells in alopecia areata. Punch biopsies of lesional scalp, plus peripheral blood, were taken from alopecia areata patients. RNA, once extracted, was reverse transcribed into cDNA for use as the sequencing template. TCRdb's copy holds only in-frame clones and misses some; the assay was immunoSEQ multiplex PCR. Among 9,500 to 15,000 clones listed, around three fifths were seen once. CDR1 is SGHVS and CDR2 is FNYEAQ in the germline V gene. The CDR3 consists of 14 residues. The J segment lost 2 bases and the V segment lost 3 bases, leaving 1 base of the junction unmatched.

The source material was skin. The origin of this receptor is a human donor with alopecia areata. The chain links TRBV7-6 to TRBJ1-2, with 9 bases that match TRBD1. This chain's CDR3 is CASSLGQGNYGYTF. DNA for the CDR3: TGTGCCAGCAGCTTGGGACAGGGAAACTATGGCTACACCTTC.